What follows are 9 T cell receptor beta chains derived from one specimen sequenced in a study of identical twins. TCRdb re-called the 5' RACE reads through MiXCR, storing one row per CDR3 protein. The profile shows about 470,000 distinct CDR3 sequences, approximately 24% of them singletons. This sample also belongs to another study, concerning T cells expressing NK-cell markers.

The sequencing sample was made of CD4+ T cells sorted from blood. The origin of the receptors is a young woman in good health.

This chain uses TRBV20-1 with TRBJ2-1; TRBD2 might be the D (5 bases). CDR1 is DFQATT and CDR2 is SNEGSKA in the germline V gene (reference sequence). Trimming stripped 3 bases from V and 1 base from J, with 19 bases between. The CDR3 runs 17 residues. The CDR3 is CSASQFRGVVSYNEQFF. CDR3 DNA: TGCAGTGCTAGCCAATTCCGGGGAGTTGTTTCCTACAATGAGCAGTTCTTC.

The chain employs TRBV24-1 and TRBJ2-5; D uncertain. The CDR3 is made up of 11 amino acids. V lost 0 bases and J 6 bases, leaving 1 base between the germline ends. CDR1 and CDR2 (germline): KGHDR, SFDVKD. The CDR3 coding sequence is TGTGCCACCAGTGATTTGCAGACCCAGTACTTC. This codes for CATSDLQTQYF.

V and J are TRBV3-1 and TRBJ1-2; TRBD1 matches 9 bases. J gave up 5 bases and V 3 bases, and 7 bases lay outside the gene matches. Germline V gene lookup returns CDR1 LGHDT and CDR2 YNNKEL (reference sequence). CDR3 size: 15 residues. CDR3 in DNA: TGTGCCAGCAGCCATATAGTGGGACAGGGTTATGGCTACACCTTC. Encoded protein: CASSHIVGQGYGYTF.

This clonotype was seen a few times. This chain uses TRBV5-1 with TRBJ2-7, with D tentatively TRBD1 (5 bases). Trimming removed 4 bases from V and 1 base from J, with 9 bases in between. CDR3 length equals 13 residues. CDR1 is SGHRS, CDR2 YFSETQ, per germline. The CDR3 is CASSTDKSYEQYF. The CDR3 DNA sequence: TGCGCCAGCAGCACGGACAAATCCTACGAGCAGTACTTC.

This clonotype has just a few counts. The J gene is TRBJ2-4, the V gene TRBV10-3, with D maybe TRBD2 (6 bases). The germline gives CDR1 ENHRY, CDR2 SYGVKD. The CDR3 covers 14 residues. V lost 6 bases to trimming and J lost 3 bases, with 12 bases between them. The CDR3 here is CAISEGSGKNIQYF. The CDR3, as DNA: TGTGCCATCAGCGAGGGTAGCGGCAAAAACATTCAGTACTTC.

This clonotype was seen only a few times. The rearrangement joins TRBV3-1 to TRBJ2-3; D possibly corresponds to TRBD2 (5 bases). The CDR3 extends over 16 amino acids. Germline V gene data show CDR1 as LGHDT and CDR2 as YNNKEL (reference sequence). The V and J ends lost 0 bases and 7 bases respectively, with 17 bases between them. The CDR3: CASSQDRTGLRHTQYF. Written as DNA, the CDR3 is TGTGCCAGCAGCCAAGATAGGACTGGCCTCAGACATACGCAGTATTTT.

The sample holds a few counts of this clonotype. V is TRBV7-6 and J is TRBJ2-7; 8 bases are shared with TRBD1. The CDR3 contains 18 residues. The V segment lost 3 bases and the J segment 0 bases; nucleotides outside the gene matches: 13. Germline V gives CDR1 SGHVS, CDR2 FNYEAQ. The CDR3 DNA sequence: TGTGCCAGCAGCTTGGGACAGGAACTTATAAAGAACTCCTACGAGCAGTACTTC. It translates to CASSLGQELIKNSYEQYF.

This clonotype was found a few times. The chain is built from TRBV20-1 and TRBJ2-5; the D call may be TRBD1 or TRBD2 (5 bases each). The CDR3 runs to 11 residues. Trimming removed 6 bases from V and 2 bases from J, with 7 bases in between. In germline, CDR1 is DFQATT, CDR2 SNEGSKA (reference sequence). In DNA form, the CDR3 reads TGCAGTGCGGGGGAACAAGAGACCCAGTACTTC. The encoded protein is CSAGEQETQYF.

This clonotype was counted a few times. The chain uses TRBV7-9 and TRBJ2-1; TRBD1 or TRBD2 may be the D gene (5 bases each). CDR1 and CDR2 from the germline V gene are SEHNR and FQNEAQ (reference sequence). This CDR3 is 16 amino acids long. Trimming took off 5 bases at V and 0 bases at J, with 14 bases between the two ends. As DNA, the CDR3 is TGTGCCAGCAGCAAATCGGGGCTACACTCCTACAATGAGCAGTTCTTC. Translation: CASSKSGLHSYNEQFF.